This is a list of T cell receptor beta chains from one sample in a study of blood T cell repertoires in COVID-19. Clones were sequenced by immunoSEQ multiplex PCR, and TCRdb holds only the in-frame ones, with some missing. Of more than 90,000 clones in the sample, around 80% were seen once. The specimen sequenced was peripheral blood. Receptors originate from a woman between 70 and 85 years old with acute or convalescent COVID-19. Each CDR3 is given with its conserved first and last residue. D genes are given only for firm matches. Rows may omit the clone size; those that give it use once, few, many or a size class.

clone_size	d_call	j_call	v_call	cdr3_nt	cdr3_aa
-	-	TRBJ2-5	TRBV6-1	TGTGCCAGCAGTGAAGTCTTCCGAGAGACCCAGTACTTC	CASSEVFRETQYF
few	TRBD1	TRBJ1-2	TRBV10-3	TGTGCCATCACCGAGGGGGCCGGGGGCTACACCTTC	CAITEGAGGYTF
-	TRBD1	TRBJ1-2	TRBV10-1	TGCGCCAGCAGTGAGTCGGGCAGGGGGACGGAACCCTATGGCTACACCTTC	CASSESGRGTEPYGYTF
-	-	TRBJ1-1	TRBV21-1	TGTGCCAGCACCGACGTTACAGGGTTAAGTCCTGAAGCTTTCTTT	CASTDVTGLSPEAFF
-	TRBD1	TRBJ1-1	TRBV3-1/TRBV3-2	TGTGCCAGCAGCCATAAAGACAGGGCGAACACTGAAGCTTTCTTT	CASSHKDRANTEAFF
-	-	TRBJ2-7	TRBV5-1	TGCGCCAGCAGCCAAGGACTATCCTACGAGCAGTACTTC	CASSQGLSYEQYF
-	TRBD1	TRBJ1-2	TRBV30	TGTGCCTGCCAAACAGGGGCTAGGACCTTC	CACQTGARTF
-	-	TRBJ1-1	TRBV9	TGTGCCAGCAGCCCCGGGGAGAACACTGAAGCTTTCTTT	CASSPGENTEAFF
once	-	TRBJ1-4	TRBV5-6	TGTGCCAGCAGCGGCGGGGACGCTTTAGCAATGGCTAATGAAAAACTGTTTTTT	CASSGGDALAMANEKLFF
once	TRBD1	TRBJ2-7	TRBV18	TGTGCCAGCTCACCCCGGGACAGGGTACTCTGGGCAGGCAGCTCCTACGAGCAGTACTTC	CASSPRDRVLWAGSSYEQYF
-	-	TRBJ2-7	TRBV5-1	TGCGCCAGCAGCTTGGACAGGAGCTACGAGCAGTACTTC	CASSLDRSYEQYF
-	TRBD1	TRBJ2-5	TRBV3-1/TRBV3-2	TGTGCCAGCAGCCTAGGACAGGGTGGGTTTGAGACCCAGTACTTC	CASSLGQGGFETQYF
few	TRBD2	TRBJ2-4	TRBV7-8	TGTGCCAGCAGCTTATTGGGGGGAGGGCCCGACATTCAGTACTTC	CASSLLGGGPDIQYF
-	-	TRBJ1-2	TRBV12-3/TRBV12-4	TGTGCCAGCACCACAGGTCTCTATGGCTACACCTTC	CASTTGLYGYTF
once	-	TRBJ1-3	TRBV10-1	TGCGCCAGCAGTCGACAGCAAGGAAACACCATATATTTT	CASSRQQGNTIYF
-	TRBD1	TRBJ1-5	TRBV25-1	TGTGCCAGCAGTGGGAGGGACAGGGGATTGGGTCAGCCCCAGCATTTT	CASSGRDRGLGQPQHF
-	TRBD2	TRBJ2-1	TRBV5-1	TGCGCCAGCAGCTTGGCCTTGCGGGAGGGCAGTGAGCAGTTCTTC	CASSLALREGSEQFF
-	TRBD1	TRBJ1-1	TRBV11-3	TGTGCCAGCAGCTTAGAACAGGGGGCTGAAGCTTTCTTT	CASSLEQGAEAFF
-	-	TRBJ1-4	TRBV4-1	TGCGCCAGCAGCGGGCAGGTGGAAGAAAAACTGTTTTTT	CASSGQVEEKLFF
-	TRBD1	TRBJ1-5	TRBV19	TGTGCCAGTAAACCGGGACAGGGGAATTCTCTCAATCAGCCCCAGCATTTT	CASKPGQGNSLNQPQHF
once	TRBD2	TRBJ2-7	TRBV5-6	TGTGCCAGCAGGGCGGGGGGCGAGCAGTACTTC	CASRAGGEQYF
-	-	TRBJ1-2	TRBV7-2	TGTGCCAGCAGCTTAGCGGGCCGGCCGGGAGGCTACACCTTC	CASSLAGRPGGYTF
-	TRBD2	TRBJ2-1	TRBV7-9	TGTGCCAGCAGCATCGGGAGGGCCTCCTACAATGAGCAGTTCTTC	CASSIGRASYNEQFF
-	-	TRBJ1-4	TRBV29-1	TGCAGCGTTGGCCAGGGAAATGAAAAACTGTTTTTT	CSVGQGNEKLFF
-	TRBD2	TRBJ2-1	TRBV6-1	TGTGCCAGCAGTGTAGCGACTAGCGGGGGGGCAGGTGAGCAGTTCTTC	CASSVATSGGAGEQFF
-	TRBD2	TRBJ2-2	TRBV11-2	TGTGCCAGCAGCTTAGATCGAACTAGCGGGAACACCGGGGAGCTGTTTTTT	CASSLDRTSGNTGELFF